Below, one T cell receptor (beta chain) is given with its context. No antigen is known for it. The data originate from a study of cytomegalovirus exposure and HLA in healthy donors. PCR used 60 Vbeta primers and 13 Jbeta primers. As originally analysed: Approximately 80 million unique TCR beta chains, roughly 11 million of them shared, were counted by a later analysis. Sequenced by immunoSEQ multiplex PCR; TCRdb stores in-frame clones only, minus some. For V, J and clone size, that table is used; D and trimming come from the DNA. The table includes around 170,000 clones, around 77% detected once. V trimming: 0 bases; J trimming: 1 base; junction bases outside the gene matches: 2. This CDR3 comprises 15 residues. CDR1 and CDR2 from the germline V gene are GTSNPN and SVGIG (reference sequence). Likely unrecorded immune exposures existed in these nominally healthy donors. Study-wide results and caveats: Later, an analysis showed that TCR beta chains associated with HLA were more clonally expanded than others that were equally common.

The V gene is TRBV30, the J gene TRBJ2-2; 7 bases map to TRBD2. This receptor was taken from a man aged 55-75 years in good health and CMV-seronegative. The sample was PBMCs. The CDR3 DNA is TGTGCCTGGAGTGTCGGGAGGTTGAACACCGGGGAGCTGTTTTTT. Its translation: CAWSVGRLNTGELFF.